A selection of T cell receptor beta chains follows, all from one sample in a study of T cells in Graves' hyperthyroidism and ophthalmopathy. TCRdb re-called the multiplex PCR reads through MiXCR, storing one row per CDR3 protein. The table includes 500,000 to 600,000 distinct CDR3 sequences, 35% to 55% detected once. Sequencing was performed on peripheral blood or thyroid tissue (not recorded which). Every receptor here comes from an adult woman with Graves' disease, either hyperthyroidism or ophthalmopathy (not recorded which). The CDR3 runs from the conserved cysteine through the conserved F or W. D genes are given only for firm matches. Size is omitted from some rows. Given values are once, few, many or a class for expanded clones.

V	D	size	J	CDR3	DNA
TRBV6-1	.	few	TRBJ2-2	CAISYGRGTGELFF	TGTGCCATCAGTTACGGGAGAGGCACCGGGGAGCTGTTTTTT
TRBV9	.	.	TRBJ1-6	CASSGSRESNSPLHF	TGTGCCAGCAGCGGATCCCGGGAAAGCAATTCACCCCTCCACTTT
TRBV25-1	.	many	TRBJ1-2	CASSGAGGAHYGYTF	TGTGCCAGCAGTGGGGCCGGGGGGGCTCACTATGGCTACACCTTC
TRBV7-8	.	many	TRBJ1-5	CASSFEGLNSNQPQHF	TGTGCCAGCAGCTTTGAAGGACTAAATAGCAATCAGCCCCAGCATTTT
TRBV9	.	many	TRBJ1-1	CASSVIPNVDTEAFF	TGTGCCAGCAGCGTAATTCCCAACGTTGACACTGAAGCTTTCTTT
TRBV10-3	.	.	TRBJ1-2	CAISDNGIRGYTF	TGTGCCATCAGTGATAATGGGATCCGTGGCTACACCTTC
TRBV3-1	TRBD2	few	TRBJ2-7	CASSQGALAGVAYEQYF	TGTGCCAGCAGCCAAGGGGCATTAGCGGGAGTGGCCTACGAGCAGTACTTC
TRBV9	.	.	TRBJ1-6	CASNEDGDNSPLHF	TGTGCCAGCAACGAGGACGGGGATAATTCACCCCTCCACTTT
TRBV2	.	many	TRBJ1-3	CAIPDRSSGNTIYF	TGTGCCATCCCGGACAGAAGCTCTGGAAACACCATATATTTT
TRBV9	.	many	TRBJ1-3	CASSAGPASGNTIYF	TGTGCCAGCAGCGCGGGCCCAGCCTCTGGAAACACCATATATTTT
TRBV5-1	.	many	TRBJ2-5	CASSFLTAQETQYF	TGCGCCAGCAGCTTTTTGACGGCCCAAGAGACCCAGTACTTC
TRBV5-1	.	many	TRBJ2-7	CASSFQPTDEQYF	TGCGCCAGCAGCTTCCAACCTACGGACGAGCAGTACTTC
TRBV27	.	many	TRBJ1-6	CASSWWGPNSPLHF	TGTGCCAGCAGTTGGTGGGGGCCCAATTCACCCCTCCACTTT
TRBV7-9	.	many	TRBJ1-2	CASSWTEQHGYTF	TGTGCCAGCAGCTGGACAGAACAGCACGGCTACACCTTC
TRBV19	.	few	TRBJ1-2	CASSIGHGYTF	TGTGCCAGTAGTATTGGGCATGGCTACACCTTC
TRBV5-5	TRBD1	many	TRBJ1-3	CASKGGANTIYF	TGTGCCAGCAAAGGGGGCGCAAACACCATATATTTT
TRBV6-6	TRBD2	many	TRBJ2-4	CASRGTSGSGQYF	TGTGCCAGCAGGGGGACTAGCGGGAGCGGACAGTACTTC
TRBV20-1	.	many	TRBJ2-5	CSARDLTGTGQTQYF	TGCAGTGCTAGAGATTTAACGGGAACGGGACAGACCCAGTACTTC
TRBV15	.	few	TRBJ2-2	CATSRDVGPSGELFF	TGTGCCACCAGCAGAGATGTGGGCCCAAGCGGGGAGCTGTTTTTT
TRBV10-3	.	.	TRBJ2-7	CAIRDGSSYEQYF	TGTGCCATCAGAGACGGGAGCTCCTACGAGCAGTACTTC
TRBV7-2	.	.	TRBJ1-2	CASSDPHSGRYGYTF	TGTGCCAGCAGCGACCCACATAGCGGGAGGTATGGCTACACCTTC
TRBV20-1	.	.	TRBJ2-7	CSALGSDRTYEQYF	TGCAGTGCGCTGGGTTCGGACAGAACCTACGAGCAGTACTTC
TRBV20-1	.	.	TRBJ2-5	CSARLGGGRETQYF	TGCAGTGCTAGGCTCGGTGGGGGGCGCGAGACCCAGTACTTC
TRBV5-1	TRBD1	once	TRBJ2-7	CASSRTGASYEQYF	TGCGCCAGCAGCCGGACAGGGGCCTCCTACGAGCAGTACTTC
TRBV7-9	.	.	TRBJ2-5	CASSRLTGNQETQYF	TGTGCCAGCAGCCGATTGACAGGAAACCAAGAGACCCAGTACTTC
TRBV7-2	.	.	TRBJ1-2	CASSSPGHPSRYTF	TGTGCCAGCAGCTCGCCGGGACACCCTTCTCGCTACACCTTC
TRBV3-1	.	.	TRBJ1-6	CASSQDGRGADSPLHF	TGTGCCAGCAGCCAAGATGGTCGCGGGGCGGATTCACCCCTCCACTTT
TRBV2	TRBD1	.	TRBJ1-2	CASLPTGVHYGYTF	TGTGCCAGCCTACCTACAGGGGTGCACTATGGCTACACCTTC
TRBV20-1	TRBD1	many	TRBJ2-2	CSARGVRGPNTGELFF	TGCAGTGCTAGAGGAGTCAGGGGGCCGAACACCGGGGAGCTGTTTTTT
TRBV2	TRBD1	many	TRBJ1-1	CASSGGTGWTEAFF	TGTGCCAGCAGTGGCGGGACAGGGTGGACTGAAGCTTTCTTT
TRBV28	.	many	TRBJ2-7	CASARTEQYF	TGTGCCAGCGCAAGGACCGAGCAGTACTTC
TRBV18	.	.	TRBJ2-5	CASSPKGGKETQYF	TGTGCCAGCTCACCAAAAGGGGGTAAAGAGACCCAGTACTTC
TRBV29-1	.	.	TRBJ2-5	CSSLADQETQYF	TGCAGCTCGCTTGCGGACCAAGAGACCCAGTACTTC
TRBV6-1	TRBD1	many	TRBJ2-2	CATRRQGSTGELFF	TGTGCCACCCGCAGACAGGGTAGCACCGGGGAGCTGTTTTTT
TRBV12-3/TRBV12-4	.	few	TRBJ1-3	CASSLWDTIYF	TGTGCCAGCAGTTTATGGGACACCATATATTTT
TRBV20-1	.	many	TRBJ1-2	CSAITRGIYGYTF	TGCAGTGCCATCACAAGGGGCATCTATGGCTACACCTTC
TRBV9	.	many	TRBJ2-2	CASSVGLYGELFF	TGTGCCAGCAGCGTCGGACTTTACGGGGAGCTGTTTTTT
TRBV9	.	.	TRBJ1-4	CASSRGAGSEKLFF	TGTGCCAGCAGTCGGGGGGCCGGGTCAGAAAAACTGTTTTTT
TRBV7-8	TRBD1	many	TRBJ2-7	CASSLGTDRGTAYEQYF	TGTGCCAGCAGCTTAGGCACGGACAGGGGGACCGCCTACGAGCAGTACTTC
TRBV3-1	.	few	TRBJ2-2	CASSQRPRGTGELFF	TGTGCCAGCAGCCAACGGCCGAGGGGAACCGGGGAGCTGTTTTTT
TRBV28	.	.	TRBJ1-1	CASSPDRPSLMTEAFF	TGTGCCAGCAGTCCGGACCGACCCTCGTTAATGACTGAAGCTTTCTTT